The 28 T cell receptor beta chains listed next were all sequenced from one sample in a study of T cell repertoires in cytomegalovirus infection. TCRdb analysed the reads with MiXCR anew, one entry per CDR3 protein. Seen here are roughly 600,000 distinct CDR3 sequences, approximately 25% observed once, and the top ten hold approximately 8.2%. The sequencing input was CD8+ T cells from PBMCs. These receptors were obtained from a human donor in good health (CMV status not recorded). Some clones in this sample may be carry-over from other donors' samples.

This clonotype was found many times. V and J are TRBV7-8 and TRBJ2-7, with 8 positions matching TRBD1. CDR3 length: 14 residues. Germline-derived CDR1 and CDR2 are SGHVS and FQNEAQ. V lost 4 bases to trimming and J lost 2 bases; unmatched junction nucleotides: 4. Written as DNA, the CDR3 is TGTGCCAGCAGCTCTGGGACAGGAACCTACGAGCAGTACGTC. Residues: CASSSGTGTYEQYV.

This clonotype was detected many times. The chain links TRBV11-2 to TRBJ2-1; 10 bases are a match to TRBD2. V lost 5 bases and J lost 3; bases outside the gene matches: 7. The length of the CDR3 is 16 residues. Germline CDR1 SGHAT, CDR2 FQNNGV. CDR3 nucleotide sequence: TGTGCCAGCAGCCTTCTAGCGGGGGCCGGCTACAATGAGCAGTTCTTC. It specifies CASSLLAGAGYNEQFF.

This clonotype was recorded a few times. The J gene is TRBJ2-7, the V gene TRBV28, with 10 bases lining up with TRBD2. CDR3 length: 16 amino acids. Germline trimming cut 5 bases from V and 0 bases from J; bases unmatched to any gene: 7. The germline CDR1 and CDR2 sequences are MDHEN and SYDVKM. The CDR3 coding sequence is TGTGCCAGCAGTCAAACTAGCGGGGTAACCTCCTACGAGCAGTACGTC. Protein sequence: CASSQTSGVTSYEQYV.

The chain has TRBV20-1 and TRBJ1-5, with TRBD1 identical over 8 bases. Germline CDR1 and CDR2: DFQATT and SNEGSKA (reference sequence). This CDR3 has 13 residues. The V and J ends lost 5 bases and 5 bases, in that order; junction bases with no gene match: 5. The CDR3 sequence: CSAPGQGDQPQHF. As DNA, the CDR3 is TGCAGTGCTCCTGGACAGGGTGATCAGCCCCAGCATTTT.

The chain recombines TRBV20-1 with TRBJ2-2; no definite D call. The CDR3 is made up of 13 amino acids. V gave up 2 bases and J gave up 1 base, with 5 bases separating them. The germline V gene encodes CDR1 DFQATT and CDR2 SNEGSKA (reference sequence). CDR3 residues: CSARPENTGELFF. CDR3 nucleotide sequence: TGCAGTGCTAGACCCGAGAACACCGGGGAGCTGTTTTTT.

The chain links TRBV20-1 to TRBJ2-3, with 9 bases lining up with TRBD2. V dropped 3 bases and J dropped 3; count of bases not matched to a gene: 7. CDR3 size: 15 residues. Germline CDR1 and CDR2: DFQATT and SNEGSKA (reference sequence). Written as DNA, the CDR3 is TGCAGTGCTAGCCCCGGACTAGCGAGGACAGATACGCAGTATTTT. Amino acid sequence: CSASPGLARTDTQYF.

V usage is TRBV18 and J usage is TRBJ1-1; 7 bases are a match to TRBD1. Germline V gene sequence: CDR1 KGHSH, CDR2 LQKENI. With V trimmed by 5 bases and J by 0 bases, 9 bases remained unmatched. This CDR3 spans 16 amino acids. The DNA of the CDR3 is TGTGCCAGCTCATCGCCGACAGGGTGGATGAACACTGAAGCTTTCTTT. It codes for CASSSPTGWMNTEAFF. The entire variable domain, with the rest obtained from reference TRBV18 and TRBJ1-1, is as follows: NAGVMQNPRHLVRRRGQEARLRCSPMKGHSHVYWYRQLPEEGLKFMVYLQKENIIDESGMPKERFSAEFPKEGPSILRIQQVVRGDSAAYFCASSSPTGWMNTEAFFGQGTRLTVV.

This chain links TRBV7-3 with TRBJ2-5, with 9 bases identical to TRBD2. From germline, CDR1 is SGHTA and CDR2 FQGTGA. This CDR3 comprises 13 residues. Unmatched junction bases numbered 2, after V lost 5 bases and J lost 4 bases. The CDR3 sequence: CASSRGGGETQYF. For the CDR3, the DNA is TGTGCCAGCAGCCGCGGGGGGGGAGAGACCCAGTACTTC.

Ten or more counts support this clonotype. This chain connects TRBV7-8 to TRBJ1-2; weak D call: TRBD1 (5 bases). The V gene lost 8 bases and the J gene lost 6 bases, with 16 bases spanning the gap. CDR1 is SGHVS, CDR2 FQNEAQ, per germline. This CDR3 region has 13 residues. The CDR3 bases are TGTGCCAGCCGGGGAGGGACCTCACATGGCTACACCTTC. Its protein is CASRGGTSHGYTF.

This clonotype has only a few counts. The rearrangement joins TRBV7-9 to TRBJ2-1; maybe TRBD2 (7 bases). V lost 3 bases and J 5 bases, leaving 17 bases between the germline ends. Germline lookup yields CDR1 SEHNR and CDR2 FQNEAQ (reference sequence). The CDR3 spans 16 residues. In DNA, the CDR3 is TGTGCCAGCAGCTTTTTGCGGGGGCCACCCCACAATGAGCAGTTCTTC. Translating it yields CASSFLRGPPHNEQFF.

This clonotype was counted ten times or more. The gene calls are TRBV28 and TRBJ1-4, with D possibly being TRBD1 (5 bases). The CDR3 consists of 10 residues. With 10 bases removed from V and 10 bases from J, the gap between germline ends came to 10 bases. Germline CDR1 is MDHEN and CDR2 is SYDVKM. CDR3 in DNA: TGTGCCACCCGGAGGGGAAAACTGTTTTTT. This gives the protein CATRRGKLFF.

This clonotype was detected many times. V gene TRBV7-8 combines with J gene TRBJ2-1, with D possibly being TRBD2 (6 bases). This CDR3 has 18 amino acids. Per germline, CDR1 SGHVS and CDR2 FQNEAQ. V lost 2 bases and J 0 bases, leaving 17 bases between the germline ends. The CDR3 bases are TGTGCCAGCAGCTTAACAAGGGACTTTCCGCTCTCCTACAATGAGCAGTTCTTC. Translation: CASSLTRDFPLSYNEQFF.

The sample holds many counts of this clonotype. The chain couples TRBV7-8 to TRBJ2-3; D gene uncertain. The CDR3 runs to 13 residues. With 2 bases removed from V and 4 bases from J, the gap between germline ends came to 7 bases. Germline CDR1 is SGHVS and CDR2 is FQNEAQ. This CDR3 reads CASSLTVADTQYF. The CDR3 DNA sequence: TGTGCCAGCAGCTTAACGGTGGCAGATACGCAGTATTTT.

This clonotype was counted ten times or more. This chain uses TRBV4-3 with TRBJ2-3; D is undetermined. Trimming took 4 bases from V and 5 from J, leaving 16 bases between them. Germline values: CDR1 LGHNA, CDR2 YSLEER. There are 15 residues in the CDR3. CDR3: CASSPYQSVLDTQYF. Here the CDR3 DNA reads TGCGCCAGCAGCCCCTACCAAAGCGTTTTAGATACGCAGTATTTT.

The genes are TRBV7-3 and TRBJ2-2; perhaps D is TRBD1 or TRBD2 (5 bases each). Per the germline V gene, CDR1 is SGHTA and CDR2 is FQGTGA. The ends were cut back, 2 bases at V and 3 bases at J, with 10 bases in the middle. The CDR3 is 15 amino acids. CDR3 residues: CASSLQEGYTGELFF. The CDR3 DNA is TGTGCCAGCAGCTTACAAGAGGGGTACACCGGGGAGCTGTTTTTT.

The sample holds a few counts of this clonotype. The chain carries TRBV6-2 or TRBV6-3 and TRBJ2-7; D gene uncertain. CDR3 length: 16 residues. CDR1 and CDR2 from the germline V gene are MNHEY and SVGEGT. V lost 0 bases and J lost 7, with 19 bases in between. The CDR3 coding sequence is TGTGCCAGCAGTTACTCGATCCGGGTAGGCTACCTGGAGCAGTACTTC. Protein product: CASSYSIRVGYLEQYF.

As concerns this clonotype: The germline gene is not matched at one end of the junction; a read error may be the cause. This CDR3 is CASRKQKNAEAFF. The CDR3 bases are TGTGCCAGCAGGAAACAGAAGAACGCTGAAGCTTTCTTT. The chain employs TRBV2 and TRBJ1-1, with D uncertain. The CDR3 covers 13 residues. CDR1 is SNHLY and CDR2 is FYNNEI in the germline V gene.

The V and J genes are TRBV10-3 and TRBJ1-3, with unresolved D. Trimming cost V 3 bases and J 4 bases, with 13 bases left between them. Germline assignment: CDR1 ENHRY and CDR2 SYGVKD. The CDR3 totals 15 residues. CDR3 nucleotide sequence: TGTGCCATCAGTGAAAACGGTCCACAGGGAAACACCATATATTTT. This translates into CAISENGPQGNTIYF.

The chain employs TRBV12-3 or TRBV12-4 and TRBJ1-1, with D perhaps matching TRBD1 (6 bases). Trimming stripped 5 bases from V and 2 bases from J, with 15 bases between. This CDR3 is built from 15 residues. The CDR3 region is CASSPTGRENTEAFF. CDR3 coding DNA: TGTGCCAGCAGTCCCACAGGGAGGGAAAACACTGAAGCTTTCTTT.

This clonotype appeared a few times. The J gene is TRBJ2-1, the V gene TRBV20-1; no clear D. The germline V gene encodes CDR1 DFQATT and CDR2 SNEGSKA (reference sequence). CDR3 length equals 14 residues. V lost 3 bases and J lost 4, with 13 bases in between. CDR3 nucleotides: TGCAGTGCTAGGGGATTTCTGGATTACAATGAGCAGTTCTTC. Residues: CSARGFLDYNEQFF.

This clonotype was seen repeatedly, ten times or more. One junction end does not reproduce the germline sequence, and a read error may be involved. V usage is TRBV20-1 and J usage is TRBJ2-1; 10 bases fit TRBD2. CDR3 length: 9 residues. Looked up from germline, CDR1 is DFQATT and CDR2 is SNEGSKA (reference sequence). CDR3 residues: CSPWGLANF. CDR3 sequence (DNA): TGCAGTCCCTGGGGACTAGCGAACTTC.

This chain joins TRBV6-2 or TRBV6-3 and TRBJ2-7; D is possibly TRBD1 or TRBD2 (6 bases each). The CDR3 has 15 residues. Germline V gives CDR1 MNHEY, CDR2 SVGEGT. Trimming took 7 bases from V and 3 from J, leaving 19 bases between them. The CDR3 sequence is CASTPGGGPFYEQYV. DNA of the CDR3: TGTGCCAGCACCCCCGGAGGGGGACCGTTCTACGAGCAGTACGTC.

This clonotype was observed a few times. The chain uses TRBV27 and TRBJ2-2, with no clear D. The V gene lost 5 bases and the J gene lost 2 bases, with 9 bases spanning the gap. Germline V gives CDR1 MNHEY, CDR2 SMNVEV (reference sequence). There are 14 residues in the CDR3. The CDR3 DNA reads TGTGCCAGCAGTCCTTACCTAAACACCGGGGAGCTGTTTTTT. Its protein product is CASSPYLNTGELFF.

This clonotype was counted a few times. This chain joins TRBV12-3 or TRBV12-4 and TRBJ2-7; D call uncertain. The CDR3 extends over 12 amino acids. V lost 6 bases, J lost 4 bases, and 10 bases lay in between. This chain's CDR3 is CASSDSGYEQYF. The CDR3 coding sequence is TGTGCCAGCAGCGACTCAGGTTACGAGCAGTACTTC.

The chain couples TRBV15 to TRBJ1-1; D not resolved. There are 15 residues in the CDR3. CDR1 and CDR2 (germline): LNHNV, YYDKDF (reference sequence). V shed 0 bases and J shed 1 base, with 9 bases lying between them. The CDR3 region is CATSRDRAGNTEAFF. The CDR3, as DNA: TGTGCCACCAGCAGAGATCGGGCGGGGAACACTGAAGCTTTCTTT.

This chain connects TRBV20-1 to TRBJ2-7; 9 bases agree with TRBD1. V lost 1 base, J lost 1 base, and 8 bases stayed unmatched. Germline V gene sequence: CDR1 DFQATT, CDR2 SNEGSKA (reference sequence). This CDR3 has 16 amino acids. CDR3 nucleotide sequence: TGCAGTGCTAGAGGGACGGGACAGGGATTTTCCTACGAGCAGTACTTC. Its protein is CSARGTGQGFSYEQYF.

This clonotype was counted between two and nine times. V usage is TRBV28 and J usage is TRBJ1-5; 7 nucleotides align to TRBD1. CDR3 length equals 13 residues. Looked up from germline, CDR1 is MDHEN and CDR2 is SYDVKM. V dropped 9 bases and J dropped 2; count of bases not matched to a gene: 4. The CDR3 reads CASTGVRNQPQHF. The CDR3 nucleotides read TGTGCCAGTACAGGGGTGCGCAATCAGCCCCAGCATTTT.

The chain recombines TRBV7-2 with TRBJ2-7; D remains unclear. Trimming stripped 1 base from V and 6 bases from J, with 16 bases between. The CDR3 extends over 15 amino acids. Germline-derived CDR1 and CDR2 are SGHTA and FQGNSA. The chain's CDR3 is CASSLGRASVGEQYV. The CDR3 DNA follows: TGTGCCAGCAGCTTAGGACGGGCTAGTGTCGGCGAGCAGTACGTC.